Described below is a single T cell receptor (beta chain) sequence and its context. Germline V CDR1 and CDR2: SGHTS, YDEGEE. The V segment lost 0 bases and the J segment 2 bases; nucleotides outside the gene matches: 8. The CDR3 totals 17 residues. Using immunoSEQ multiplex PCR, the repertoire was profiled, and TCRdb retains in-frame clones only, with some absent. This table holds about 39,000 clones, just over 90% found once. This sample was included in a study of monozygotic twins with cystic fibrosis. The material sequenced was blood. The TCR sequence derives from a boy under 10 years old with cystic fibrosis. The chain is built from TRBV5-8 and TRBJ1-1, with 9 bases aligning to TRBD1. The CDR3 DNA is TGTGCCAGCAGCTTGGATAGGACAGGGGAGGGTAACACTGAAGCTTTCTTT. Translation: CASSLDRTGEGNTEAFF.